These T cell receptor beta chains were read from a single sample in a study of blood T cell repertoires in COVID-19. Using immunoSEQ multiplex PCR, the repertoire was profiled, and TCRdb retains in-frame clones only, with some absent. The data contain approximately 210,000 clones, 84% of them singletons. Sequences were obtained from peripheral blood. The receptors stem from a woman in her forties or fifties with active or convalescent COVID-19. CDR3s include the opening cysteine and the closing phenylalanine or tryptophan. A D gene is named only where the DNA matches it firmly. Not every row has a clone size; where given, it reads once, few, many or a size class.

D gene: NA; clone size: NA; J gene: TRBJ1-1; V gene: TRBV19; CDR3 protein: CASSIDLDTEAFF; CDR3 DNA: TGTGCCAGTAGTATAGATCTTGACACTGAAGCTTTCTTT
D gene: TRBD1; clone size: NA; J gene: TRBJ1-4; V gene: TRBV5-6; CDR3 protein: CASSPTGSAEKLFF; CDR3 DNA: TGTGCCAGCAGCCCGACAGGGTCGGCTGAAAAACTGTTTTTT
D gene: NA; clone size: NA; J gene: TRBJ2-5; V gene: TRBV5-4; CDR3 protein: CASSFYVSETQYF; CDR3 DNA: TGTGCCAGCAGCTTCTACGTATCAGAGACCCAGTACTTC
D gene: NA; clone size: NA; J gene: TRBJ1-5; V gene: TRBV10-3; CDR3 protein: CATQGGASNQPQHF; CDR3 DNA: TGTGCCACCCAAGGGGGAGCCAGCAATCAGCCCCAGCATTTT
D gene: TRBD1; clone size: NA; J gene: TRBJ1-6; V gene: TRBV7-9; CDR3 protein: CASSYRGQSPLHF; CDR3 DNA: TGTGCCAGCAGCTACAGGGGGCAATCACCCCTCCACTTT
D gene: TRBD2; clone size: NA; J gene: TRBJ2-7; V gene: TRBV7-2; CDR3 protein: CASSLALSGRAYEQYF; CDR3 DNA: TGTGCCAGCAGCTTAGCGCTTAGCGGGAGGGCCTACGAGCAGTACTTC
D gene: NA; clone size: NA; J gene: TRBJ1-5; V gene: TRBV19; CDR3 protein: CASSIGLGSSAQPQHF; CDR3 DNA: TGTGCCAGTAGTATAGGGCTGGGGAGCTCGGCGCAGCCCCAGCATTTT
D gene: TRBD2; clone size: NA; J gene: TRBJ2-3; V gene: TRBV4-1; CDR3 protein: CASSQWAGLAGVTDTQYF; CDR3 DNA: TGCGCCAGCAGCCAATGGGCGGGGCTAGCGGGAGTAACAGATACGCAGTATTTT
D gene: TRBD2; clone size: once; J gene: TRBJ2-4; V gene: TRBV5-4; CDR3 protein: CASSLGPSGGANIQYF; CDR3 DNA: TGTGCCAGCAGCTTAGGGCCTAGCGGGGGGGCGAACATTCAGTACTTC
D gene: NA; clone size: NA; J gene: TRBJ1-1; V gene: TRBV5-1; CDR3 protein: CASSLVGAMNTEAFF; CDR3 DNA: TGCGCCAGCAGCTTGGTGGGAGCGATGAACACTGAAGCTTTCTTT
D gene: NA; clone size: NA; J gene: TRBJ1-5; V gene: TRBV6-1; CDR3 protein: CASSERTGNQPQHF; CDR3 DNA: TGTGCCAGCAGTGAACGGACTGGGAATCAGCCCCAGCATTTT